The 29 T cell receptor beta chains reported below all come from one sample, sequenced in a study of monozygotic twins with inflammatory bowel disease. TCRdb reprocessed the 5' RACE reads and keeps a single row for each CDR3 protein, giving no DNA. This repertoire includes tens of thousands of distinct CDR3 sequences. The sample taken for sequencing was blood. The receptor set was obtained from a human donor with ulcerative colitis or Crohn's disease, or a healthy co-twin of an affected twin (not recorded which).

CDR3 sequence: CASLAGVVTGELFF. The chain uses TRBV6-6 and TRBJ2-2; TCRdb's assignment of TRBD1 cannot be checked, as there is no DNA. In germline, CDR1 is MNHNY, CDR2 SVGAGI (reference sequence). The CDR3 has 14 amino acids.

The rearrangement links TRBV12-3 or TRBV12-4 to TRBJ2-7; the D gene TCRdb calls, TRBD1, cannot be checked with no DNA. This CDR3 is built from 15 residues. The CDR3 here is CASSYTGTGDFEQYF.

The CDR3 loop is CASTHFPLLQETQYF. This chain joins TRBV11-2 and TRBJ2-5; lacking DNA, the TRBD1 call made by TCRdb goes unchecked. The CDR3 has 15 residues. Germline V gene data show CDR1 as SGHAT and CDR2 as FQNNGV.

The J gene is TRBJ1-5, the V gene TRBV24-1; TCRdb's D call of TRBD1 is untestable without DNA. CDR1 is KGHDR and CDR2 is SFDVKD in the germline V gene. The CDR3 has 17 amino acids. CDR3 loop: CATSDPGGAPDNQPQHF.

The chain recombines TRBV7-2 with TRBJ2-2; checking the TCRdb D call of TRBD2 is not possible without DNA. The CDR3 extends over 14 amino acids. Germline assignment: CDR1 SGHTA and CDR2 FQGNSA. The CDR3 reads CASSLGTHTGELFF.

The V and J genes are TRBV7-9 and TRBJ2-2; the TCRdb call, TRBD2, lacks DNA for checking. The CDR3 is 16 residues long. Germline loops: CDR1 SEHNR, CDR2 FQNEAQ (reference sequence). This CDR3 reads CASSRTGTSGTGELFF.

The genes are TRBV15 and TRBJ2-1; the D call from TCRdb, TRBD2, cannot be confirmed without DNA. CDR1 and CDR2 from the germline V gene are LNHNV and YYDKDF (reference sequence). The CDR3 is made up of 16 amino acids. The CDR3 here is CATSRDIAGGRDEQFF.

This chain connects TRBV5-1 to TRBJ1-3. The germline CDR1 and CDR2 sequences are SGHRS and YFSETQ. The CDR3 is 16 amino acids. The CDR3 loop reads CASSLRQALFGNTIYF.

The V call is TRBV10-3, the J call TRBJ2-3; TCRdb's D gene call, TRBD1, goes unchecked for lack of DNA. The CDR3 extends over 15 amino acids. Germline V CDR1 and CDR2: ENHRY, SYGVKD. The CDR3 sequence: CAISAAGDSTDTQYF.

The CDR3 region is CASSQEWRVGNYGYTF. The rearrangement uses TRBV4-1 and TRBJ1-2. This CDR3 is built from 16 residues. CDR1 is MGHRA, CDR2 YSYEKL, per germline.

This rearrangement joins TRBV6-2 or TRBV6-3 to TRBJ1-1. Germline CDR1 is MNHEY and CDR2 is SVGEGT. The CDR3 consists of 12 residues. CDR3 loop: CASAEGWSEAFF.

This rearrangement joins TRBV4-2 to TRBJ2-5; TCRdb returns TRBD1, unconfirmable since there is no DNA. CDR1 LGHNA and CDR2 YNFKEQ come from the germline V gene. The CDR3 extends over 17 amino acids. The CDR3 protein is CASSPFPVQGPQETQYF.

V usage is TRBV7-8 and J usage is TRBJ1-4; TCRdb calls TRBD1, which cannot be checked without DNA. The CDR3 spans 15 residues. Germline V gene lookup returns CDR1 SGHVS and CDR2 FQNEAQ. CDR3 sequence reads: CASSLALGDGEKLFF.

The rearrangement joins TRBV19 to TRBJ2-1; TCRdb's assignment of TRBD1 cannot be checked, as there is no DNA. This CDR3 region has 13 residues. Germline V gives CDR1 LNHDA, CDR2 SQIVND (reference sequence). The CDR3 reads CASSISGGYEQFF.

The chain uses TRBV14 and TRBJ2-7. CDR1 and CDR2 from the germline V gene are SGHDN and FVKESK. This CDR3 is 16 amino acids long. The CDR3 reads CASSQMIGSIAYEQYF.

The V and J genes are TRBV11-1 and TRBJ2-1; checking the TCRdb D call of TRBD2 is not possible without DNA. The CDR3 consists of 18 residues. In germline, CDR1 is SGHAT, CDR2 FQDESV (reference sequence). CDR3 loop: CASSPGIGLAGGINEQFF. Together with reference TRBV11-1 and TRBJ2-1, the CDR3 gives the full variable domain: EAEVAQSPRYKITEKSQAVAFWCDPISGHATLYWYRQILGQGPELLVQFQDESVVDDSQLPKDRFSAERLKGVDSTLKIQPAELGDSAMYLCASSPGIGLAGGINEQFFGPGTRLTVL.

The chain links TRBV12-3 or TRBV12-4 to TRBJ1-1; the TRBD1 assignment by TCRdb is unverifiable without DNA. The CDR3 has 13 amino acids. CDR3 residues: CASSLQGRGQAFF.

The rearrangement links TRBV6-2 or TRBV6-3 to TRBJ1-5. The V gene's germline CDR1 is MNHEY and CDR2 SVGEGT. The CDR3 contains 13 residues. Here the CDR3 reads CASSYVYNQPQHF.

This chain uses TRBV29-1 with TRBJ2-4; TCRdb outputs TRBD2, but without DNA this stays unchecked. This CDR3 contains 12 residues. CDR1 and CDR2 from the germline V gene are SQVTM and ANQGSEA. The CDR3 sequence is CSVTPEGSSQYF.

The chain carries TRBV5-6 and TRBJ2-3; TCRdb selects TRBD1, and the lack of DNA leaves this call unchecked. The CDR3 length is 13 residues. The germline gives CDR1 SGHDT, CDR2 YYEEEE. The CDR3 loop is CASSGWGADTQYF.

This chain links TRBV20-1 with TRBJ2-7; checking the TCRdb D call of TRBD2 is not possible without DNA. This CDR3 comprises 13 residues. The V gene's germline CDR1 is DFQATT and CDR2 SNEGSKA (reference sequence). The CDR3 loop is CSAWTEASYEQYF.

The chain is built from TRBV20-1 and TRBJ2-7. The CDR3 runs 14 residues. Per the germline V gene, CDR1 is DFQATT and CDR2 is SNEGSKA (reference sequence). CDR3 region: CSARDITSSYEQYF.

V and J are TRBV5-1 and TRBJ2-7; TCRdb lists TRBD1, though no DNA is available to test this call. CDR1 SGHRS and CDR2 YFSETQ come from the germline V gene. The CDR3 spans 15 residues. The CDR3 spells CASSSEDRSTYEQYF. Full variable domain (outside the CDR3, taken from reference TRBV5-1 and TRBJ2-7): KAGVTQTPRYLIKTRGQQVTLSCSPISGHRSVSWYQQTPGQGLQFLFEYFSETQRNKGNFPGRFSGRQFSNSRSEMNVSTLELGDSALYLCASSSEDRSTYEQYFGPGTRLTVT.

J is TRBJ2-7 and V is TRBV7-2. Germline CDR1 is SGHTA and CDR2 is FQGNSA. The CDR3 is 13 amino acids. CDR3 sequence: CASSLTRLGEQYF.

The chain couples TRBV5-1 to TRBJ2-1. CDR1 and CDR2 (germline): SGHRS, YFSETQ. The CDR3 has 14 residues. The CDR3 sequence is CASSLGLVEDEQFF.

The CDR3 loop reads CRAPPPGGQILFF. The chain links TRBV29-1 to TRBJ1-4; TCRdb returns TRBD1, unconfirmable since there is no DNA. Germline CDR1 is SQVTM and CDR2 is ANQGSEA. The CDR3 totals 13 residues.

The V gene is TRBV5-1, the J gene TRBJ2-2; the TCRdb D gene call, TRBD2, has no DNA to confirm it. Germline V gives CDR1 SGHRS, CDR2 YFSETQ. The CDR3 is made up of 17 amino acids. CDR3 sequence reads: CASSLRADPYRSGELFF.

The chain carries TRBV6-5 and TRBJ2-6; TCRdb calls TRBD1, which cannot be checked without DNA. The CDR3 sequence is 16 residues long. The V gene's germline CDR1 is MNHEY and CDR2 SVGAGI. The CDR3 loop is CASSYSGGSGANVLTF.

V usage is TRBV19 and J usage is TRBJ2-1; TCRdb lists TRBD1, though no DNA is available to test this call. The CDR3 runs 14 residues. Germline CDR1 and CDR2: LNHDA and SQIVND (reference sequence). CDR3 amino acids: CASSSRQNLLGRFF.